The T cell receptor (beta chain) described here comes from a study of T cell responses to AZD1222 COVID-19 vaccine. Study-wide results and caveats: Most donors were white British, females outnumbered males, and clonal diversity was possibly underestimated. CD4 TCRs associated with vaccination spanned spike, dominating at 160-218 and 743-854.

As for this clone: Its specificity is not known.

The CDR3 runs to 15 residues. V lost 2 bases and J lost 3; bases outside the gene matches: 2. Per germline, CDR1 SEHNR and CDR2 FQNEAQ (reference sequence). Some clones are missing from TCRdb's copy, which holds only in-frame ones; the method was immunoSEQ multiplex PCR. The sample shows about 200,000 clones, 85% to 95% of them seen only once. The specimen comprised peripheral blood, sampled on day 0 of MenACWY control vaccination. The origin of this receptor is an adult in good health. The chain is built from TRBV7-9 and TRBJ2-1, with 9 bases lining up with TRBD2. CDR3 sequence reads: CASSLLAGRYNEQFF. DNA for the CDR3: TGTGCCAGCAGCTTACTAGCGGGGCGCTACAATGAGCAGTTCTTC.